A selection of T cell receptor beta chains follows, all from one sample in a study of T-cell reconstitution after alpha-beta-depleted transplantation in children. TCRdb ran MiXCR on the PCR reads and lists one entry per CDR3 protein. The sample holds roughly 50,000 distinct CDR3 sequences; roughly 46% are singletons and the top ten take around 98%. The sequences come from PBMCs, mostly from graft donor cells, collected 360 days after TCRalphabeta/CD19-depleted stem cell transplant. Receptors were obtained from a male patient under 18 who had a stem cell transplant for acute lymphoblastic leukemia, so the T cells may come from the graft donor. The CDR3 runs from the conserved cysteine through the conserved F or W. The order of the fields is J gene, V gene, clone size, CDR3 length, D gene, CDR3 protein, CDR3 DNA. D genes are given only for firm matches. A clone size is listed for some rows: how often the clone was seen (once, few, many), or a class if it is expanded.

j_call: TRBJ2-1
v_call: TRBV5-1
clone_size: once
cdr3_length: 11
d_call: .
cdr3_aa: CASSLKEFQFF
cdr3_nt: TGCGCCAGCAGCTTGAAGGAATTTCAGTTCTTC

j_call: TRBJ2-4
v_call: TRBV6-1
clone_size: .
cdr3_length: 13
d_call: .
cdr3_aa: CASGSLAKNIQYF
cdr3_nt: TGTGCCAGCGGAAGTTTAGCCAAAAACATTCAGTACTTC

j_call: TRBJ2-3
v_call: TRBV7-3
clone_size: .
cdr3_length: 19
d_call: .
cdr3_aa: CASSLRALARPRNEDTQYF
cdr3_nt: TGTGCCAGCAGCTTAAGGGCCCTGGCGAGGCCGCGTAACGAAGATACGCAGTATTTT

j_call: TRBJ2-1
v_call: TRBV15
clone_size: few
cdr3_length: 18
d_call: .
cdr3_aa: CATSRDRWRGPSYNEQFF
cdr3_nt: TGTGCCACCAGCAGAGATCGATGGCGGGGGCCTTCCTACAATGAGCAGTTCTTC

j_call: TRBJ2-5
v_call: TRBV7-3
clone_size: few
cdr3_length: 18
d_call: .
cdr3_aa: CASSPKGGLLANQETQYF
cdr3_nt: TGTGCCAGCAGCCCAAAGGGGGGTCTTCTGGCCAACCAAGAGACCCAGTACTTC

j_call: TRBJ2-1
v_call: TRBV5-1
clone_size: .
cdr3_length: 16
d_call: TRBD2
cdr3_aa: CASSKLLAGGYNEQFF
cdr3_nt: TGCGCCAGCAGCAAGCTACTAGCGGGAGGTTACAATGAGCAGTTCTTC

j_call: TRBJ2-4
v_call: TRBV4-2
clone_size: .
cdr3_length: 15
d_call: .
cdr3_aa: CASSREAGNVNIQYF
cdr3_nt: TGTGCCAGCAGCCGAGAGGCCGGGAATGTAAACATTCAGTACTTC

j_call: TRBJ2-4
v_call: TRBV18
clone_size: .
cdr3_length: 12
d_call: .
cdr3_aa: CASSILSRIQYF
cdr3_nt: TGTGCCAGTTCTATCCTTTCGCGAATTCAGTACTTC

j_call: TRBJ2-5
v_call: TRBV29-1
clone_size: .
cdr3_length: 15
d_call: .
cdr3_aa: CSVSGGLWPMETQYF
cdr3_nt: TGCAGCGTTAGTGGGGGGCTTTGGCCGATGGAGACCCAGTACTTC

j_call: TRBJ2-5
v_call: TRBV5-1
clone_size: many
cdr3_length: 15
d_call: .
cdr3_aa: CASSLKLFSQETQYF
cdr3_nt: TGCGCCAGCAGCTTGAAACTCTTCTCCCAAGAGACCCAGTACTTC

j_call: TRBJ1-4
v_call: TRBV5-1
clone_size: .
cdr3_length: 15
d_call: TRBD1
cdr3_aa: CASSLAGTANKKLFF
cdr3_nt: TGCGCCAGCAGCTTGGCCGGGACAGCGAATAAAAAACTGTTTTTT

j_call: TRBJ1-2
v_call: TRBV4-2
clone_size: .
cdr3_length: 16
d_call: .
cdr3_aa: CASSQDGSGFNYGYTF
cdr3_nt: TGTGCCAGCAGCCAAGACGGATCGGGGTTTAACTATGGCTACACCTTC

j_call: TRBJ2-7
v_call: TRBV9
clone_size: few
cdr3_length: 15
d_call: TRBD2
cdr3_aa: CASSALAGGIHEQYF
cdr3_nt: TGTGCCAGCAGCGCCCTAGCGGGGGGGATCCACGAGCAGTACTTC

j_call: TRBJ2-5
v_call: TRBV12-3/TRBV12-4
clone_size: few
cdr3_length: 13
d_call: .
cdr3_aa: CASSLLITETQYF
cdr3_nt: TGTGCCAGCAGCCTTCTTATAACGGAGACCCAGTACTTC

j_call: TRBJ2-7
v_call: TRBV5-1
clone_size: .
cdr3_length: 14
d_call: .
cdr3_aa: CASSLDTGGGEQYF
cdr3_nt: TGCGCCAGCAGCTTGGATACAGGAGGAGGCGAGCAGTACTTC

j_call: TRBJ1-5
v_call: TRBV6-1
clone_size: few
cdr3_length: 14
d_call: .
cdr3_aa: CAHGAEYSNQPQHF
cdr3_nt: TGTGCCCACGGGGCAGAGTATAGCAATCAGCCCCAGCATTTT